The rows below give T cell receptor beta chains drawn from one sample of a study of T cells in Graves' hyperthyroidism and ophthalmopathy. From the multiplex PCR reads, TCRdb called clonotypes with MiXCR, one entry per CDR3 protein. The repertoire holds a few hundred thousand distinct CDR3 sequences, with around 15% as singletons. Material: blood. The receptors were gathered from a woman aged 35 to 49 with Graves' ophthalmopathy. Both conserved end residues are part of each CDR3. Fields, in order: V gene, clone size, D gene, J gene, CDR3 length, CDR3 DNA, CDR3 protein. The D gene is left open where the match is weak. Not all rows give a size; the values are once, few, many and, for expanded clones, a class.

>TRBV2|many|TRBD1|TRBJ2-7|16
TGTGCCAGCGGCGAGAGCTCGGGACAGGGGAGCGGCGAGCAGTACTTC
CASGESSGQGSGEQYF
>TRBV9|NA|TRBD1|TRBJ2-7|15
TGTGCCAGCAGCGCCCCCAACGACAGGGTTAACGAGCAGTACTTC
CASSAPNDRVNEQYF
>TRBV27|few|TRBD1|TRBJ2-7|15
TGTGCCAGCAGCCGACGGGGACAGGGTTTCTACGAGCAGTACTTC
CASSRRGQGFYEQYF
>TRBV7-8|many|NA|TRBJ2-5|12
TGTGCCAGCAGCTTAAATCGGGAGACCCAGTACTTC
CASSLNRETQYF
>TRBV28|many|NA|TRBJ1-2|15
TGTGCCAGCAGTTTGGAGCAGGACACAGGGAATGGCTACACCTTC
CASSLEQDTGNGYTF
>TRBV4-1|many|NA|TRBJ2-3|14
TGCGCCAGCAGCCACTCAGTTTGGGGGGATACGCAGTATTTT
CASSHSVWGDTQYF
>TRBV24-1|NA|NA|TRBJ2-7|13
TGTGCCACCAGTGACGGTTTCTCCTACGAGCAGTACTTC
CATSDGFSYEQYF
>TRBV28|NA|NA|TRBJ1-2|16
TGTGCCAGCAGTTTCGGTGGAGAGGGTCGGTACTATGGCTACACCTTC
CASSFGGEGRYYGYTF
>TRBV28|many|NA|TRBJ2-7|13
TGTGCCAGCAGTTTGACCCCGGGCCACGAGCAGTACTTC
CASSLTPGHEQYF
>TRBV11-2|many|NA|TRBJ1-2|13
TGTGCCAGCAGCACCGGAGGACCCTATGGCTACACCTTC
CASSTGGPYGYTF
>TRBV28|many|TRBD2|TRBJ2-7|21
TGTGCCAGCAGTTCTGTCCCACTAGGGACTAGCGGGAGGAAACCATCCTACGAGCAGTACTTC
CASSSVPLGTSGRKPSYEQYF
>TRBV14|many|NA|TRBJ1-4|13
TGTGCCAGCAGCCAAGCTCTCCGGGAAAAACTGTTTTTT
CASSQALREKLFF
>TRBV2|many|NA|TRBJ2-5|14
TGTGCCAGCAGTGTGACAGTGTACCAAGAGACCCAGTACTTC
CASSVTVYQETQYF
>TRBV15|NA|TRBD1|TRBJ2-1|15
TGTGCCACCAGCACTCTACAGGGGGTGAACAATGAGCAGTTCTTC
CATSTLQGVNNEQFF
>TRBV7-2|many|NA|TRBJ1-2|15
TGTGCCAGCAGCTTAGACGAGGAAAGGGTATATGGCTACACCTTC
CASSLDEERVYGYTF
>TRBV3-1|many|TRBD2|TRBJ2-7|14
TGTGCCAGCAGTCGAGGACTAGCCGTGTACGAGCAGTACTTC
CASSRGLAVYEQYF
>TRBV12-3/TRBV12-4|many|TRBD2|TRBJ2-1|18
TGTGCCAGCAGTTACCATCCCCCGACTAGCGGCCCCCTCAATGAGCAGTTCTTC
CASSYHPPTSGPLNEQFF
>TRBV2|many|NA|TRBJ1-2|16
TGTGCCAGCAGTGAACAGCCTGACGGGGTGAGGGATGGCTACACCTTC
CASSEQPDGVRDGYTF
>TRBV20-1|NA|NA|TRBJ2-3|16
TGCAGTGCTAGTCCTAGCGCCATATCTAGCACAGATACGCAGTATTTT
CSASPSAISSTDTQYF
>TRBV6-5|many|NA|TRBJ2-3|13
TGTGCCAGCAGTTACTCGACGCGAGATACGCAGTATTTT
CASSYSTRDTQYF
>TRBV29-1|NA|TRBD1|TRBJ2-7|11
TGCAGCGTAACCGACAGGGACGAGCAGTACTTC
CSVTDRDEQYF
>TRBV24-1|few|TRBD1|TRBJ1-1|13
TGTGCCACCAGTGATACGGACAGGGCTGAAGCTTTCTTT
CATSDTDRAEAFF
>TRBV20-1|NA|NA|TRBJ1-2|12
TGCAGTGCTAGTGGTCAGGGGACTGGCTACACCTTC
CSASGQGTGYTF
>TRBV6-2/TRBV6-3|NA|NA|TRBJ1-2|15
TGTGGCAGCAGTTACTCCGCAGGGCGTCCCTATGGCTACACCTTC
CGSSYSAGRPYGYTF
>TRBV14|few|TRBD2|TRBJ2-7|22
TGTGCCAGCAGCCAAGATGTGCTAGCGGAGACCGGGTTCCATTATATCGACTACGAGCAGTACTTC
CASSQDVLAETGFHYIDYEQYF
>TRBV7-8|many|TRBD2|TRBJ2-2|20
TGTGCCAGCAGTCCTCCTCGGGCTAGCGGGAGGTTAGGGAGCACCGGGGAGCTGTTTTTT
CASSPPRASGRLGSTGELFF
>TRBV11-2|few|NA|TRBJ2-6|19
TGTGCCAGCAGCTTATCCCCGGGCAGGGGGGTAGCTGGGGCCAACGTCCTGACTTTC
CASSLSPGRGVAGANVLTF
>TRBV11-3|NA|NA|TRBJ2-2|14
TGTGCCAGCAGCTCCGGGACGGTCACCGGGGAGCTGTTTTTT
CASSSGTVTGELFF
>TRBV7-9|few|TRBD1|TRBJ2-7|15
TGTGCCAGCAGTCTAGGTCAGGGGGCGTTCTACGAGCAGTACTTC
CASSLGQGAFYEQYF
>TRBV29-1|NA|NA|TRBJ2-5|12
TGCAGCTCGGGCTCGGGGGTGGAGACCCAGTACTTC
CSSGSGVETQYF
>TRBV12-3/TRBV12-4|once|NA|TRBJ1-5|14
TGTGCCAGCAGCACAGGGTATGGCAATCAGCCCCAGCATTTT
CASSTGYGNQPQHF
>TRBV6-9|once|NA|TRBJ1-3|14
TGTGCCAGCAGTTACGGCAGGGGAGGAAACACCATATATTTT
CASSYGRGGNTIYF
>TRBV20-1|many|TRBD2|TRBJ2-3|15
TGCAGTGCTTCCACACTAGCGGGGGACCCCTCTACGCAGTATTTT
CSASTLAGDPSTQYF
>TRBV3-1|many|NA|TRBJ2-7|15
TGTGCCAGCAGCCAAGGTTACAACATCTCTTACGAGCAGTACTTC
CASSQGYNISYEQYF
>TRBV20-1|many|TRBD1|TRBJ2-3|16
TGCAGTGCTGATCCGGGACAGGGCCGAAGCACAGATACGCAGTATTTT
CSADPGQGRSTDTQYF
>TRBV30|NA|NA|TRBJ1-1|15
TGTGCCTGGAGTGTGGGGCTTAAGCCGAACACTGAAGCTTTCTTT
CAWSVGLKPNTEAFF
>TRBV2|many|NA|TRBJ2-7|15
TGTGCCAGCAGTGAGCCACAGGGAAGGAGGTACGAGCAGTACTTC
CASSEPQGRRYEQYF
>TRBV7-9|NA|TRBD1|TRBJ2-7|15
TGTGCCAGCAGCTTCGGCCGGGACAGGGGTTTCGAGCAGTACTTC
CASSFGRDRGFEQYF
>TRBV29-1|many|NA|TRBJ1-2|12
TGCAGCGTTGAAATGTGGAAGTATGGCTACACCTTC
CSVEMWKYGYTF
>TRBV6-2/TRBV6-3|many|NA|TRBJ2-7|11
TGTGCCAGCAGTTACTCGGCCAAGCAGTACTTC
CASSYSAKQYF
>TRBV3-1|NA|TRBD1|TRBJ1-6|14
TGTGCCAGCAGCGACAGGGGGGGAAATTCACCCCTCCACTTT
CASSDRGGNSPLHF
>TRBV15|many|NA|TRBJ2-1|18
TGTGCCACCAGCAGAGATCGGCTAGCGCCAGCCTCCTACAATGAGCAGTTCTTC
CATSRDRLAPASYNEQFF
>TRBV19|many|NA|TRBJ1-1|15
TGTGCCAGTAACGCGCCCCGGGGTGTGGACACTGAAGCTTTCTTT
CASNAPRGVDTEAFF
>TRBV12-3/TRBV12-4|many|NA|TRBJ2-1|14
TGTGCCAGCAGTTTTAGACAGACCTACAATGAGCAGTTCTTC
CASSFRQTYNEQFF
>TRBV11-2|few|TRBD2|TRBJ2-5|14
TGTGCCAGCAGCTCGACTAGCGGGACGGAGACCCAGTACTTC
CASSSTSGTETQYF
>TRBV27|many|NA|TRBJ2-1|11
TGTGCCAGCAGTTTATTGGGACAGCAGTTCTTC
CASSLLGQQFF
>TRBV19|few|NA|TRBJ2-7|11
TGTGCCAGTACCGAAGGGGTCGAGCAGTACTTC
CASTEGVEQYF
>TRBV16|NA|NA|TRBJ2-1|15
TGTGCCAGCAGCCTAGGGGTCTCGCCCTACAATGAGCAGTTCTTC
CASSLGVSPYNEQFF
>TRBV18|NA|NA|TRBJ1-6|14
TGTGCCAGCTCTGAGAAACCACCCAATTCACCCCTCCACTTT
CASSEKPPNSPLHF
>TRBV20-1|many|NA|TRBJ2-3|13
TGCAGTGCTGCGACTGACGGGGCAGATACGCAGTATTTT
CSAATDGADTQYF
>TRBV28|many|NA|TRBJ1-6|14
TGTGCCAGCAGTTTACCACAGGATTTCTCACCCCTCCACTTT
CASSLPQDFSPLHF
>TRBV3-1|many|TRBD1|TRBJ1-2|14
TGTGCCAGCAGCCTTCTCCGGACAGGGACCGGCTACACCTTC
CASSLLRTGTGYTF
>TRBV6-2/TRBV6-3|many|NA|TRBJ1-5|14
TGTGCCAGCAGTTACTTTACAAGCAATCAGCCCCAGCATTTT
CASSYFTSNQPQHF
>TRBV19|NA|NA|TRBJ1-2|13
TGTGCCAGTAGTGGTAGGGGTAACTATGGCTACACCTTC
CASSGRGNYGYTF
>TRBV2|many|NA|TRBJ1-5|15
TGTGCCAGCAGATTCCGGACAAATAGCAATCAGCCCCAGCATTTT
CASRFRTNSNQPQHF
>TRBV29-1|many|NA|TRBJ2-7|12
TGCAGCGTTGTGACAGGTATGAGCGAGCAGTACTTC
CSVVTGMSEQYF
>TRBV7-9|many|NA|TRBJ1-2|10
TGTGCCAGCACCCTATATGGCTACACCTTC
CASTLYGYTF
>TRBV9|NA|TRBD2|TRBJ2-2|15
TGTGCCAGCAGCCCAACTAGCGGGGCCACCGGGGAGCTGTTTTTT
CASSPTSGATGELFF
>TRBV6-1|many|TRBD1|TRBJ1-2|14
TGTGCCAGCAGTAATGACAGGGATTACTATGGCTACACCTTC
CASSNDRDYYGYTF